Below, one T cell receptor beta chain is given with its context. Antigen specificity is unknown. This sample is part of a study of blood T cells in healthy people across ages. Study overall: The capture of about one barcoded beta molecule per two T cells was achieved by template switching. Study-wide findings and caveats: Observed TCR beta diversity per million T cells went down as age went up. This fall followed a roughly linear course with age.

This CDR3 is built from 18 residues. V dropped 6 bases and J dropped 5 bases, with 25 bases sitting between them. Germline CDR1 reads SEHNR; CDR2 reads FQNEAQ (reference sequence). Alongside a J-beta primer mix, a sample-barcoded 5' primer served in a second PCR lasting roughly 6 to 12 cycles. TCRdb reprocessed the 5' RACE reads via MiXCR and lists one record per CDR3 protein. The table lists 800,000 to 950,000 distinct CDR3 sequences, under 35% of them singletons. This same sample was also taken into another study, of T cells of mothers and their children. From that study: The donors comprised more than 5 children and their three healthy Caucasian mothers. Reads obtained per mother exceeded 9 million TCR beta CDR3 reads, with several million obtained per child.

The sequencing input was blood. This sequence was found in a middle-aged woman in good health. The chain carries TRBV7-9 and TRBJ1-4; D might be TRBD1 (5 bases). CDR3 coding DNA: TGTGCCAGCAGGAAGACGGCAGGGAAACTCGCGCTGAATGAAAAACTGTTTTTT. Its protein product is CASRKTAGKLALNEKLFF.